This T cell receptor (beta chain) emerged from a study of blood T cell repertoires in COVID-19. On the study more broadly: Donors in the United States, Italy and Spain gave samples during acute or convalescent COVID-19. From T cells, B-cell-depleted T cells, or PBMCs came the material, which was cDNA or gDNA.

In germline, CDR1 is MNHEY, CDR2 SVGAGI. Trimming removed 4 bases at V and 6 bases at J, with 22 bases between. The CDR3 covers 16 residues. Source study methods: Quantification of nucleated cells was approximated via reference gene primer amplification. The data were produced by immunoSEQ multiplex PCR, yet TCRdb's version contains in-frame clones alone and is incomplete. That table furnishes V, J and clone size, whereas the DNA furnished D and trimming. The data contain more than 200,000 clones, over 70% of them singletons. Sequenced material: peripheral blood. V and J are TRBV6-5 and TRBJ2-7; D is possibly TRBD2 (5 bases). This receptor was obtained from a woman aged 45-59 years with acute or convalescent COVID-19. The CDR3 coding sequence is TGTGCCAGCAGTTTATTTGGGGAGCAGGCCGGGTTCGAGCAGTACTTC. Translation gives CASSLFGEQAGFEQYF.